What follows are 21 T cell receptor beta chains derived from one specimen sequenced in a study of T cells in Graves' hyperthyroidism and ophthalmopathy. RNA transcripts gave rise to amplified TCR beta CDR3 regions. First-round RT-PCR targeting the TCR CDR3 was performed with the HTBI primer set. TCRdb re-derived calls from the multiplex PCR reads in MiXCR, one entry per CDR3 protein. This table holds 550,000 to 600,000 distinct CDR3 sequences, 14% found once. Sequencing input: blood. These receptors all stem from a woman aged 18-30 years with Graves' ophthalmopathy.

CDR3 region: CASSSGLAGYEQYF. For the CDR3, the DNA is TGTGCCAGCTCATCGGGACTAGCGGGCTACGAGCAGTACTTC. The V and J genes are TRBV18 and TRBJ2-7; 12 bases line up with TRBD2. Germline loops: CDR1 KGHSH, CDR2 LQKENI. CDR3 size: 14 residues. The V segment lost 5 bases and the J segment 3 bases; nucleotides outside the gene matches: 2.

This clonotype was found many times. V gene TRBV18 combines with J gene TRBJ2-7; D might be TRBD2 (5 bases). The CDR3 sequence is 13 residues long. Germline CDR1 KGHSH, CDR2 LQKENI. The V and J ends lost 0 bases and 4 bases respectively, with 7 bases between them. The CDR3 nucleotides are TGTGCCAGCTCACCACCCCTAGCATACGAGCAGTACTTC. Translating gives CASSPPLAYEQYF.

The genes are TRBV11-2 and TRBJ1-4; D remains unclear. CDR1 is SGHAT and CDR2 is FQNNGV in the germline V gene. The CDR3 runs to 11 residues. Between the trimmed V and J ends, which lost 3 bases and 10 bases, there was a span of 6 bases. CDR3 region: CASSLVGKLFF. The CDR3 DNA reads as TGTGCCAGCAGCTTGGTTGGAAAACTGTTTTTT.

This chain links TRBV19 with TRBJ2-1; D perhaps matches TRBD1 (5 bases). The germline V and J ends were trimmed by 3 bases and 8 bases, with 8 bases remaining between them. Germline lookup yields CDR1 LNHDA and CDR2 SQIVND (reference sequence). This CDR3 region has 12 residues. CDR3 DNA sequence: TGTGCCAGTAGTATCTGGGGCGATGAGCAGTTCTTC. It codes for CASSIWGDEQFF.

Points on this clonotype: A much larger clone lies a single base off, so this may be a read error. The rearrangement uses TRBV15 and TRBJ1-2; no clear D. V was trimmed by 3 bases and J by 4 bases, leaving 15 bases between them. This CDR3 region has 15 residues. Germline V lookup: CDR1 LNHNV, CDR2 YYDKDF (reference sequence). The CDR3 DNA sequence: TGTGCCACCAGCAGTGCATCAAGGACCCCCTATGGCTACACCTTC. Its protein is CATSSASRTPYGYTF.

This clonotype was seen at least ten times. J is TRBJ2-1 and V is TRBV19; 8 bases align to TRBD2. The CDR3 totals 15 residues. The J segment lost 4 bases and the V segment lost 6 bases, leaving 8 bases of the junction unmatched. Per the germline V gene, CDR1 is LNHDA and CDR2 is SQIVND (reference sequence). The CDR3 DNA reads as TGTGCCAGTAGGGAACGGGAGGGCCGTTACAATGAGCAGTTCTTC. It translates to CASREREGRYNEQFF.

This clonotype was observed many times. The chain links TRBV7-3 to TRBJ2-5; 7 positions agree with TRBD2. The CDR3 has 15 amino acids. Germline CDR1 and CDR2: SGHTA and FQGTGA. V lost 5 bases, J lost 3 bases, and 9 bases stayed unmatched. CDR3 DNA: TGTGCCAGCAGCCGCAGGGAGGGCATTGAAGAGACCCAGTACTTC. It specifies CASSRREGIEETQYF.

The V gene is TRBV24-1, the J gene TRBJ2-1, with D hard to call. Germline CDR1 KGHDR, CDR2 SFDVKD. This CDR3 contains 11 residues. Trimming took 2 bases from V and 11 from J, leaving 6 bases between them. The CDR3, as DNA: TGTGCCACCAGTGATTGGTCCCAGCAGTTCTTC. The encoded protein is CATSDWSQQFF.

This clonotype was observed at least ten times. The chain recombines TRBV27 with TRBJ1-1, with D possibly being TRBD1 (6 bases). Germline CDR1 and CDR2: MNHEY and SMNVEV (reference sequence). Trimming cost V 5 bases and J 4 bases, with 11 bases left between them. The CDR3 spans 13 residues. CDR3 sequence reads: CASSLQGPTEAFF. Here the CDR3 DNA reads TGTGCCAGCAGTCTACAGGGCCCCACTGAAGCTTTCTTT.

The V call is TRBV6-1, the J call TRBJ2-5, with D possibly matching TRBD2 (6 bases). This CDR3 is 14 amino acids long. Trimming took 4 bases from V and 5 from J, leaving 14 bases between them. Per germline, CDR1 MNHNS and CDR2 SASEGT. As DNA, the CDR3 is TGTGCCAGCAGTGGGGGCGCGGGAAAGGAGACCCAGTACTTC. Its protein is CASSGGAGKETQYF.

This clonotype was detected ten times or more. The genes are TRBV7-2 and TRBJ2-1; D remains ambiguous. V lost 8 bases, J lost 7 bases, and 12 bases lay in between. The CDR3 loop spans 12 amino acids. In germline, CDR1 is SGHTA, CDR2 FQGNSA. The CDR3 DNA is TGTGCCAGCGTTAGGAGCTGGAATGAGCAGTTCTTC. Protein: CASVRSWNEQFF.

There are a few counts of this clonotype. At one boundary the junction diverges from the germline segment, which might be a read error. This chain uses TRBV28 with TRBJ1-3; D not resolved. From germline, CDR1 is MDHEN and CDR2 SYDVKM. This CDR3 is built from 11 residues. The CDR3 DNA is TGTGCCAGCAGTTTCCGGACGCACCTTCATTTT. Encoded protein: CASSFRTHLHF.

This clonotype was seen a few times. V is TRBV6-2 or TRBV6-3 and J is TRBJ2-3; 10 bases line up with TRBD2. The V gene end was trimmed by 4 bases and the J gene end by 0 bases; junction bases not matched to a gene: 4. Germline CDR1 MNHEY, CDR2 SVGEGT. The CDR3 has 16 amino acids. CDR3 residues: CASSSPSGGSTDTQYF. The DNA of the CDR3 is TGTGCCAGCAGTTCCCCTAGCGGGGGTAGCACAGATACGCAGTATTTT.

This clonotype was picked up many times. The CDR3 DNA reads as TGTGCCAGCAGCGTACAGGGGTTAGAACTGTTTTTT. Its protein product is CASSVQGLELFF. The chain links TRBV2 to TRBJ1-4; 7 bases line up with TRBD1. This CDR3 has 12 residues. Looked up from germline, CDR1 is SNHLY and CDR2 is FYNNEI. The trim removed 6 bases at V and 12 bases at J, leaving 7 bases unmatched.

The J gene is TRBJ1-3, the V gene TRBV7-6; D is possibly TRBD1 (6 bases). The length of the CDR3 is 15 residues. Germline loops: CDR1 SGHVS, CDR2 FNYEAQ. Trimming stripped 4 bases from V and 0 bases from J, with 10 bases between. The CDR3 DNA is TGTGCCAGCAGCTCCCCAGGGGACTCTGGAAACACCATATATTTT. This sequence encodes CASSSPGDSGNTIYF. Using reference TRBV7-6 and TRBJ1-3 for the parts outside the CDR3, the full variable domain is GAGVSQSPRYKVTKRGQDVALRCDPISGHVSLYWYRQALGQGPEFLTYFNYEAQQDKSGLPNDRFSAERPEGSISTLTIQRTEQRDSAMYRCASSSPGDSGNTIYFGEGSWLTVV.

The V and J genes are TRBV7-2 and TRBJ2-7; D unresolved. This CDR3 has 13 amino acids. Per the germline V gene, CDR1 is SGHTA and CDR2 is FQGNSA. V was shortened by 6 bases and J by 2 bases, with 11 bases between the two germline ends. CDR3 sequence (DNA): TGTGCCAGCAGAAAAACAGCGACCTACGAGCAGTACTTC. Its translation: CASRKTATYEQYF.

This clonotype was seen ten or more times. This rearrangement joins TRBV6-1 to TRBJ1-2; TRBD1 is a possible D gene (5 bases). The CDR3 covers 15 residues. V was shortened by 8 bases and J by 0 bases, with 16 bases between the two germline ends. Germline CDR1 MNHNS, CDR2 SASEGT. The CDR3 sequence is CASHQGTATNYGYTF. The DNA of the CDR3 is TGTGCCAGCCATCAGGGTACAGCCACTAACTATGGCTACACCTTC.

This clonotype was counted at least ten times. The chain has TRBV12-3 or TRBV12-4 and TRBJ2-7; 9 bases map to TRBD2. With 3 bases clipped from V and 6 bases from J, the junction kept 6 bases outside the gene matches. The CDR3 is 14 residues long. The CDR3: CASSFWREGPEQYF. As DNA, the CDR3 is TGTGCCAGCAGTTTTTGGCGGGAGGGCCCCGAGCAGTACTTC.

This clonotype was counted many times. This sequence joins TRBV28 and TRBJ2-7, with 8 bases matching TRBD2. The CDR3 loop spans 14 amino acids. Trimming cost V 2 bases and J 2 bases; bases outside gene matches: 2. CDR1 and CDR2 (germline): MDHEN, SYDVKM. CDR3 sequence: CASSLPGGPYEQYF. The CDR3 DNA sequence: TGTGCCAGCAGTTTACCGGGAGGGCCCTACGAGCAGTACTTC.

This clonotype was detected a few times. It is likely a read error, because the conserved phenylalanine at the end of the CDR3 is missing. The chain is built from TRBV6-5 and TRBJ2-3; TRBD1 might be the D (5 bases). The CDR3 length is 16 residues. The germline V gene has CDR1 MNHEY and CDR2 SVGAGI. V was clipped by 2 bases and J by 1 base, with 13 bases between them. As DNA, the CDR3 is TGTGCCAGCAGTTACCCGGCAGGACACCGCACAGATACGCAGTATCTT. Amino acids: CASSYPAGHRTDTQYL.

The V gene is TRBV19, the J gene TRBJ1-1; possibly TRBD1 for D (6 bases). Trimming pared 1 base from V and 4 bases from J, leaving 13 bases between. The length of the CDR3 is 15 residues. Germline loops: CDR1 LNHDA, CDR2 SQIVND (reference sequence). The CDR3 region is CASSIAGAGGTEAFF. The CDR3 bases are TGTGCCAGTAGTATAGCGGGGGCGGGCGGCACTGAAGCTTTCTTT.